A single sample is the source of the 12 T cell receptor beta chains below, sequenced in a study of technical replicates of blood from a few donors. The assay was immunoSEQ multiplex PCR, and TCRdb's table has in-frame clones only and misses some. The table lists tens of thousands of clones, about 96% of them singletons. Sequenced: T cells isolated from PBMCs. These TCRs come from a human donor in good health.

The CDR3 coding sequence is TGTGCCAGCAGCTTAATAGCCGGCGGAAGCTCCTACAATGAGCAGTTCTTC. Its translation is CASSLIAGGSSYNEQFF. The V call is TRBV7-3, the J call TRBJ2-1; D gene uncertain. The CDR3 has 17 amino acids. The germline V and J ends were trimmed by 1 base and 0 bases, with 13 bases remaining between them. Germline CDR1 SGHTA, CDR2 FQGTGA.

V usage is TRBV10-3 and J usage is TRBJ1-2, with 8 positions matching TRBD1. Germline CDR1 and CDR2: ENHRY and SYGVKD. The CDR3 is 13 amino acids. V gave up 7 bases and J gave up 3 bases; unmatched junction bases: 4. CDR3 residues: CAINDRGDYGYTF. The CDR3 DNA reads TGTGCCATCAACGACAGGGGAGACTATGGCTACACCTTC.

The chain recombines TRBV11-2 with TRBJ2-1, with TRBD2 as a possible D gene (5 bases). The CDR3 sequence is 14 residues long. Trimming took 0 bases from V and 9 from J, leaving 12 bases between them. The germline CDR1 and CDR2 sequences are SGHAT and FQNNGV. DNA of the CDR3: TGTGCCAGCAGCTTAGATTCGGGGTTGGGTGAGCAGTTCTTC. Amino acids: CASSLDSGLGEQFF. Variable domain in full (rest from reference TRBV11-2 and TRBJ2-1): EAGVAQSPRYKIIEKRQSVAFWCNPISGHATLYWYQQILGQGPKLLIQFQNNGVVDDSQLPKDRFSAERLKGVDSTLKIQPAKLEDSAVYLCASSLDSGLGEQFFGPGTRLTVL.

V usage is TRBV29-1 and J usage is TRBJ2-7; TRBD2 matches at 10 bases. The germline V gene encodes CDR1 SQVTM and CDR2 ANQGSEA. With V trimmed by 2 bases and J by 5 bases, 3 bases remained unmatched. CDR3 length equals 13 residues. The CDR3 DNA reads TGCAGCGTTGAACCTAGCGGGAGCGACGAGCAGTACTTC. Encoded protein: CSVEPSGSDEQYF.

The chain carries TRBV21-1 and TRBJ2-3; the DNA was not used to check the table's D call, TRBD2. TRBV21-1 represents a pseudogene. The CDR3 contains 11 residues. The CDR3 sequence is CASSLPDTQYF. The CDR3 bases are TGTGCCAGCAGCCTTCCGGATACGCAGTATTTT.

The chain employs TRBV14 and TRBJ2-7; D gene uncertain. CDR1 and CDR2 from the germline V gene are SGHDN and FVKESK. The germline V and J ends were trimmed by 1 base and 6 bases, with 10 bases remaining between them. This CDR3 contains 13 residues. DNA of the CDR3: TGTGCCAGCAGCCAAGGTAACCTAGGCGAGCAGTACTTC. The encoded protein is CASSQGNLGEQYF. Together with reference TRBV14 and TRBJ2-7, the CDR3 gives the full variable domain: EAGVTQFPSHSVIEKGQTVTLRCDPISGHDNLYWYRRVMGKEIKFLLHFVKESKQDESGMPNNRFLAERTGGTYSTLKVQPAELEDSGVYFCASSQGNLGEQYFGPGTRLTVT.

The chain is built from TRBV2 and TRBJ2-7; TRBD2 matches 7 bases. Germline V gene lookup returns CDR1 SNHLY and CDR2 FYNNEI. The V gene end was trimmed by 10 bases and the J gene end by 3 bases; junction bases not matched to a gene: 9. The CDR3 covers 13 residues. CDR3 coding DNA: TGTGCCATCCGGATGGGAGGGAACTACGAGCAGTACTTC. It yields the protein CAIRMGGNYEQYF.

This clone occurred once. This rearrangement joins TRBV30 to TRBJ2-7; 8 nucleotides agree with TRBD1. CDR1 is GTSNPN and CDR2 is SVGIG in the germline V gene (reference sequence). This CDR3 region has 13 residues. The junction had 7 bases not matched to a gene; V was cut back by 3 bases and J by 6 bases. The DNA of the CDR3 is TGTGCCTGGAGCGTAACAGGGGGTGCCGAGCAGTACTTC. It translates to CAWSVTGGAEQYF.

The CDR3 is CASSRSLGSNQPQHF. CDR3 in DNA: TGCGCCAGCAGCCGGAGCCTGGGTAGCAATCAGCCCCAGCATTTT. This chain links TRBV4-1 with TRBJ1-5; D not certain. The germline V gene encodes CDR1 MGHRA and CDR2 YSYEKL. CDR3 length equals 15 residues. Between the trimmed V and J ends, which lost 4 bases and 0 bases, there was a span of 10 bases.

This chain uses TRBV12-5 with TRBJ2-1, with D possibly matching TRBD1 (5 bases). CDR1 and CDR2 (germline): LGHNT, FRNRAP. Trimming left V 2 bases short and J 7 bases short, with 6 bases between. The CDR3 is made up of 12 amino acids. The CDR3: CASGLRQNEQFF. The DNA of the CDR3 is TGTGCTAGTGGTTTGAGACAGAATGAGCAGTTCTTC.

The rearrangement links TRBV7-3 to TRBJ2-7; TRBD2 aligns across 9 bases. J was trimmed by 3 bases and V by 5 bases; bases with no gene match: 5. The CDR3 has 14 amino acids. Germline lookup yields CDR1 SGHTA and CDR2 FQGTGA. CDR3 nucleotides: TGTGCCAGCAGCCCTCAGACTAGCGGCTACGAGCAGTACTTC. This translates into CASSPQTSGYEQYF.

The V call is TRBV29-1, the J call TRBJ2-7; D is perhaps TRBD2 (6 bases). Germline lookup yields CDR1 SQVTM and CDR2 ANQGSEA. Between the trimmed V and J ends, which lost 6 bases and 0 bases, there was a span of 15 bases. This CDR3 spans 14 amino acids. This chain's CDR3 is CSVALGGSSYEQYF. The DNA for the CDR3 is TGCAGCGTAGCCTTGGGGGGTAGCTCCTACGAGCAGTACTTC.